This entry lists 32 T cell receptor beta chains sequenced from one sample in a study of blood T cell repertoires in COVID-19. Measured with immunoSEQ multiplex PCR; TCRdb has only the in-frame clones, and not every one. The sample gives a few hundred thousand clones, around 83% of which show up once; about 7% is in the top ten. Material for sequencing was PBMCs or T cells enriched from blood (not recorded which). These receptors all stem from a woman in her thirties or forties who had recovered from COVID-19.

The chain has TRBV7-9 and TRBJ2-5; 8 bases are shared with TRBD2. Trimming cost V 3 bases and J 2 bases; bases outside gene matches: 11. Germline V gene data show CDR1 as SEHNR and CDR2 as FQNEAQ (reference sequence). The CDR3 is 17 residues long. CDR3 sequence reads: CASSFNLRAGEQETQYF. The CDR3 DNA reads as TGTGCCAGCAGCTTTAACCTCCGAGCGGGAGAGCAAGAGACCCAGTACTTC.

This clone was observed a handful of times. J is TRBJ2-2 and V is TRBV9, with unresolved D. The V gene lost 3 bases and the J gene lost 0 bases, with 9 bases spanning the gap. This CDR3 is built from 15 residues. Germline assignment: CDR1 SGDLS and CDR2 YYNGEE. This CDR3 is CASSETAANTGELFF. The CDR3 region has the DNA TGTGCCAGCAGCGAAACGGCGGCGAACACCGGGGAGCTGTTTTTT.

The rearrangement uses TRBV25-1 and TRBJ2-3, with TRBD1 matching over 8 bases. There are 17 residues in the CDR3. V lost 3 bases and J lost 3; bases outside the gene matches: 11. The germline V gene encodes CDR1 MGHDK and CDR2 SYGVNS. The CDR3 region is CASSDGQGAPRTDTQYF. CDR3 DNA sequence: TGTGCCAGCAGTGATGGACAGGGAGCCCCCCGGACAGATACGCAGTATTTT.

The chain is built from TRBV6-1 and TRBJ1-3, with D perhaps TRBD1 (5 bases). The V gene lost 2 bases and the J gene lost 0 bases, with 14 bases spanning the gap. Germline lookup yields CDR1 MNHNS and CDR2 SASEGT. The CDR3 extends over 17 amino acids. CDR3 in DNA: TGTGCCAGCAGTGAAAGAAGGGGTCCATTCTCTGGAAACACCATATATTTT. The encoded protein is CASSERRGPFSGNTIYF.

The rearrangement links TRBV6-4 to TRBJ1-4, with TRBD1 matching 7 bases. The trim removed 2 bases at V and 10 bases at J, leaving 4 bases unmatched. The CDR3 spans 13 residues. The V gene's germline CDR1 is MRHNA and CDR2 SNTAGT. CDR3 sequence reads: CASSDNQGGKLFF. The CDR3 coding sequence is TGTGCCAGCAGTGACAATCAGGGGGGAAAACTGTTTTTT.

J is TRBJ2-1 and V is TRBV19, with TRBD2 matching over 13 bases. Germline lookup yields CDR1 LNHDA and CDR2 SQIVND (reference sequence). V lost 1 base and J lost 8; bases outside the gene matches: 2. This CDR3 comprises 15 residues. Here the CDR3 DNA reads TGTGCCAGTAGTATAGGGACTAGCGGGAGTGATGAGCAGTTCTTC. Protein product: CASSIGTSGSDEQFF.

The rearrangement links TRBV7-3 to TRBJ2-2; D might be TRBD1 (6 bases). V was cut by 5 bases and J by 5 bases, with 15 bases left in between. CDR1 and CDR2 (germline): SGHTA, FQGTGA. The CDR3 has 15 amino acids. The CDR3 coding sequence is TGTGCCAGCAGCCCACAGGGCGGTCTGACCGGGGAGCTGTTTTTT. Translation gives CASSPQGGLTGELFF.

This chain joins TRBV6-2 or TRBV6-3 and TRBJ1-5; no reliable D call. The CDR3 is made up of 15 amino acids. V lost 5 bases and J lost 4, with 15 bases in between. CDR1 and CDR2 (germline): MNHEY, SVGEGT. CDR3 loop: CASSVAGNLNQPQHF. In nucleotides, the CDR3 is TGTGCCAGCAGTGTGGCAGGCAATTTGAATCAGCCCCAGCATTTT.

The chain links TRBV28 to TRBJ1-1; D possibly corresponds to TRBD1 (6 bases). Germline V gives CDR1 MDHEN, CDR2 SYDVKM. Trimming left V 7 bases short and J 3 bases short, with 12 bases between. This CDR3 spans 13 amino acids. The DNA for the CDR3 is TGTGCCAGCACCACTACAGGGTACACTGAAGCTTTCTTT. Amino acids: CASTTTGYTEAFF. Supplemented by reference TRBV28 and TRBJ1-1, the full variable domain reads DVKVTQSSRYLVKRTGEKVFLECVQDMDHENMFWYRQDPGLGLRLIYFSYDVKMKEKGDIPEGYSVSREKKERFSLILESASTNQTSMYLCASTTTGYTEAFFGQGTRLTVV.

The chain links TRBV7-2 to TRBJ2-7; TRBD1 agrees at 9 bases. This CDR3 has 14 residues. Germline V gene data show CDR1 as SGHTA and CDR2 as FQGNSA. Losses at the gene ends were 5 bases for V and 5 bases for J; bases not matched to a gene: 7. DNA for the CDR3: TGTGCCAGCAGCCGGGACAGGGTAAGCGACGAGCAGTACTTC. This codes for CASSRDRVSDEQYF. Complete variable domain (other parts from reference TRBV7-2 and TRBJ2-7): GAGVSQSPSNKVTEKGKDVELRCDPISGHTALYWYRQSLGQGLEFLIYFQGNSAPDKSGLPSDRFSAERTGGSVSTLTIQRTQQEDSAVYLCASSRDRVSDEQYFGPGTRLTVT.

The chain recombines TRBV19 with TRBJ2-4; D is possibly TRBD2 (6 bases). Germline V gene lookup returns CDR1 LNHDA and CDR2 SQIVND (reference sequence). The CDR3 totals 14 residues. Trimming stripped 0 bases from V and 16 bases from J, with 19 bases between. The CDR3 here is CASSIENGGHVIYF. The CDR3, as DNA: TGTGCCAGTAGTATAGAAAATGGAGGGCATGTGATTTACTTC.

CDR3 nucleotides: TGTGCCACAAAACTAGCCGGAGGCTACGAGCAGTACTTC. Translated, it gives CATKLAGGYEQYF. The chain uses TRBV2 and TRBJ2-7; TRBD2 is a possible D gene (6 bases). V shed 10 bases and J shed 3 bases, with 16 bases lying between them. CDR1 and CDR2 (germline): SNHLY, FYNNEI. The CDR3 contains 13 residues.

V is TRBV6-5 and J is TRBJ2-5; D is perhaps TRBD1 (7 bases). Germline values: CDR1 MNHEY, CDR2 SVGAGI. The CDR3 length is 12 residues. V lost 5 bases, J lost 5 bases, and 9 bases lay in between. The CDR3 nucleotides are TGTGCCAGCAGTCAGGGGGGCGAGACCCAGTACTTC. It is translated as CASSQGGETQYF.

The chain couples TRBV5-1 to TRBJ1-1; no reliable D call. Germline V gene data show CDR1 as SGHRS and CDR2 as YFSETQ. This CDR3 spans 15 amino acids. The V and J ends lost 0 bases and 0 bases respectively, with 9 bases between them. CDR3 protein: CASSLASGMNTEAFF. As DNA, the CDR3 is TGCGCCAGCAGCTTGGCATCGGGGATGAACACTGAAGCTTTCTTT.

The rearrangement links TRBV19 to TRBJ1-1; 10 bases align to TRBD1. This CDR3 spans 18 amino acids. In germline, CDR1 is LNHDA, CDR2 SQIVND (reference sequence). The ends lost 4 bases at V and 1 base at J; junction bases unmatched: 12. Here the CDR3 DNA reads TGTGCCAGTAGTACCCCGGGACAGGGGTATGAGAGGAACACTGAAGCTTTCTTT. It codes for CASSTPGQGYERNTEAFF.

This clone was detected once. The J gene is TRBJ2-2, the V gene TRBV7-8; D remains unclear. The V end lost 4 bases, the J end lost 3 bases, and 15 bases lay between the germline ends. The CDR3 totals 16 residues. Per the germline V gene, CDR1 is SGHVS and CDR2 is FQNEAQ. Written as DNA, the CDR3 is TGTGCCAGCAGCTCCTACAGAACTCCATACACCGGGGAGCTGTTTTTT. The encoded protein is CASSSYRTPYTGELFF.

The chain employs TRBV5-1 and TRBJ2-2; TRBD2 aligns across 7 bases. The J segment lost 2 bases and the V segment lost 6 bases, leaving 10 bases of the junction unmatched. CDR1 and CDR2 from the germline V gene are SGHRS and YFSETQ. This CDR3 has 16 amino acids. The CDR3 nucleotides are TGCGCCAGCAACCTAGCCGGGACTACCAACACCGGGGAGCTGTTTTTT. Translation: CASNLAGTTNTGELFF.

The V and J genes are TRBV19 and TRBJ2-7; TRBD2 agrees at 8 bases. The CDR3 extends over 15 amino acids. CDR1 LNHDA and CDR2 SQIVND come from the germline V gene (reference sequence). The ends lost 5 bases at V and 3 bases at J; junction bases unmatched: 9. The chain's CDR3 is CASSFGAGDGYEQYF. The CDR3 bases are TGTGCCAGTAGTTTCGGAGCGGGAGATGGCTACGAGCAGTACTTC.

The V and J genes are TRBV7-2 and TRBJ2-3, with 11 nucleotides matching TRBD2. The CDR3 sequence is 17 residues long. The trim removed 1 base at V and 5 bases at J, leaving 8 bases unmatched. From germline, CDR1 is SGHTA and CDR2 FQGNSA. CDR3: CASSLVLAGEAGDTQYF. CDR3 bases: TGTGCCAGCAGCTTAGTACTAGCGGGAGAAGCGGGAGATACGCAGTATTTT. The full variable domain, rest sourced from reference TRBV7-2 and TRBJ2-3, is GAGVSQSPSNKVTEKGKDVELRCDPISGHTALYWYRQSLGQGLEFLIYFQGNSAPDKSGLPSDRFSAERTGGSVSTLTIQRTQQEDSAVYLCASSLVLAGEAGDTQYFGPGTRLTVL.

This clone has a handful of counts. V usage is TRBV28 and J usage is TRBJ2-7; TRBD1 is a possible D gene (6 bases). Germline V gene lookup returns CDR1 MDHEN and CDR2 SYDVKM. V was pared by 6 bases and J by 3 bases, with 9 bases between. CDR3 length equals 12 residues. The CDR3 sequence: CASRGANYEQYF. CDR3 bases: TGTGCCAGCAGGGGGGCTAACTACGAGCAGTACTTC.

V gene TRBV5-6 combines with J gene TRBJ2-1; 8 bases align to TRBD2. Germline CDR1 reads SGHDT; CDR2 reads YYEEEE. V lost 6 bases and J lost 6; bases outside the gene matches: 8. The CDR3 runs 14 residues. CDR3 region: CASNSGGLGNEQFF. The CDR3 nucleotides read TGTGCCAGCAACTCGGGAGGGCTGGGCAATGAGCAGTTCTTC.

The V and J genes are TRBV7-2 and TRBJ2-1, with 8 positions matching TRBD1. Germline V CDR1 and CDR2: SGHTA, FQGNSA. V was clipped by 0 bases and J by 0 bases; unmatched bases: 1. The CDR3 contains 16 residues. The CDR3 sequence is CASSLAGQVSYNEQFF. CDR3 nucleotide sequence: TGTGCCAGCAGCTTAGCGGGACAGGTCTCCTACAATGAGCAGTTCTTC.

The chain employs TRBV7-2 and TRBJ1-4; tentative D call: TRBD1 (6 bases). The CDR3 totals 16 residues. The V end lost 5 bases, the J end lost 8 bases, and 21 bases lay between the germline ends. Germline values: CDR1 SGHTA, CDR2 FQGNSA. Here the CDR3 reads CASSLGGTGMWEKLFF. DNA for the CDR3: TGTGCCAGCAGCCTAGGGGGTACAGGGATGTGGGAAAAACTGTTTTTT.

Regarding this clone: This sample includes further DNA sequences coding for the same CDR3. This chain connects TRBV4-3 to TRBJ2-1; D gene unclear. In germline, CDR1 is LGHNA, CDR2 YSLEER. The CDR3 runs to 15 residues. V was clipped by 1 base and J by 0 bases, with 7 bases between them. CDR3 in amino acids: CASSQGRSSYNEQFF. In DNA, the CDR3 is TGCGCCAGCAGCCAAGGGCGGAGCTCCTACAATGAGCAGTTCTTC.

The chain uses TRBV2 and TRBJ2-3, with 7 nucleotides matching TRBD1. Germline CDR1 SNHLY, CDR2 FYNNEI. Unmatched junction bases numbered 5, after V lost 6 bases and J lost 2 bases. This CDR3 spans 14 amino acids. CDR3 sequence (DNA): TGTGCCAGCAGGCGACAGGGAGTCACAGATACGCAGTATTTT. It translates to CASRRQGVTDTQYF.

The gene calls are TRBV7-8 and TRBJ2-3; 7 bases are a match to TRBD1. CDR1 SGHVS and CDR2 FQNEAQ come from the germline V gene. The junction had 0 bases not matched to a gene; V was cut back by 5 bases and J by 1 base. CDR3 length equals 13 residues. Here the CDR3 reads CASSQGGTDTQYF. DNA of the CDR3: TGTGCCAGCAGCCAGGGGGGCACAGATACGCAGTATTTT. Full variable domain (missing parts from reference TRBV7-8 and TRBJ2-3): GAGVSQSPRYKVAKRGQDVALRCDPISGHVSLFWYQQALGQGPEFLTYFQNEAQLDKSGLPSDRFFAERPEGSVSTLKIQRTQQEDSAVYLCASSQGGTDTQYFGPGTRLTVL.

This chain links TRBV2 with TRBJ1-1, with 9 bases lining up with TRBD1. The germline CDR1 and CDR2 sequences are SNHLY and FYNNEI. This CDR3 comprises 11 residues. Trimming removed 6 bases from V and 11 bases from J; junction bases left unmatched: 4. The DNA of the CDR3 is TGTGCCAGCAGCCCCGGGACAGGGGCTTTCTTT. It encodes CASSPGTGAFF.

The rearrangement links TRBV2 to TRBJ1-4; D possibly corresponds to TRBD1 (6 bases). In germline, CDR1 is SNHLY, CDR2 FYNNEI. The length of the CDR3 is 12 residues. The ends were cut back, 11 bases at V and 3 bases at J, with 10 bases in the middle. CDR3 sequence reads: CAGQKSNEKLFF. CDR3 DNA sequence: TGTGCCGGACAGAAGTCTAATGAAAAACTGTTTTTT.

The rearrangement uses TRBV3-1 (or the pseudogene TRBV3-2) and TRBJ2-1; 8 bases align to TRBD2. The germline CDR1 and CDR2 sequences are LGHDT and YNNKEL (reference sequence). The length of the CDR3 is 17 residues. Trimming cost V 0 bases and J 8 bases; bases outside gene matches: 12. CDR3 DNA sequence: TGTGCCAGCAGCCAAGAACCCGAGCGGGAGTTGGAAGATGAGCAGTTCTTC. Its translation is CASSQEPERELEDEQFF.

V is TRBV3-1 (or the pseudogene TRBV3-2) and J is TRBJ2-3, with TRBD2 as a possible D gene (7 bases). Germline assignment: CDR1 LGHDT and CDR2 YNNKEL (reference sequence). CDR3 size: 13 residues. V dropped 4 bases and J dropped 10 bases, with 15 bases sitting between them. The CDR3 DNA is TGTGCCAGCAGCCTTGTGAGGGGGGGATCGCAGTATTTT. It yields the protein CASSLVRGGSQYF.

V is TRBV18 and J is TRBJ1-4, with a weak D call TRBD1 (6 bases). Trimming shortened V by 3 bases and J by 11 bases, and 19 bases separated the two germline ends. The germline gives CDR1 KGHSH, CDR2 LQKENI. The CDR3 has 15 amino acids. The CDR3 region is CASSPYTLDRSKLFF. Written as DNA, the CDR3 is TGTGCCAGCTCACCGTATACATTAGACAGGTCCAAACTGTTTTTT. Full variable domain (outside the CDR3, taken from reference TRBV18 and TRBJ1-4): NAGVMQNPRHLVRRRGQEARLRCSPMKGHSHVYWYRQLPEEGLKFMVYLQKENIIDESGMPKERFSAEFPKEGPSILRIQQVVRGDSAAYFCASSPYTLDRSKLFFGSGTQLSVL.

This sequence joins TRBV2 and TRBJ1-6; D is ambiguous. The germline V and J ends were trimmed by 2 bases and 9 bases, with 11 bases remaining between them. The CDR3 is 14 amino acids. CDR1 is SNHLY, CDR2 FYNNEI, per germline. CDR3 sequence (DNA): TGTGCCAGCAGTGAACAAGGGAGGACTTCACCCCTCCACTTT. Residues: CASSEQGRTSPLHF.